This entry lists 30 T cell receptor beta chains sequenced from one sample in a study of Graves' ophthalmopathy and Graves' hyperthyroidism. Amplification of TCR beta CDR3 regions used RNA transcripts. Second-round multiplex PCR came after a first-round RT-PCR that employed HTBI primers. TCRdb analysed the multiplex PCR reads with MiXCR anew, one entry per CDR3 protein. The data hold approximately 410,000 distinct CDR3 sequences, with approximately 15% observed a single time. Sequencing was done on a sample of peripheral blood. Receptors were obtained from a woman aged 18-29 years with stable Graves' hyperthyroidism.

The chain joins TRBV7-2 to TRBJ2-4, with D unresolved. CDR3 length: 14 amino acids. The V gene lost 1 base and the J gene lost 3 bases, with 7 bases spanning the gap. Looked up from germline, CDR1 is SGHTA and CDR2 is FQGNSA. Here the CDR3 reads CASSLERVKNIQYF. In nucleotides, the CDR3 is TGTGCCAGCAGCTTAGAACGCGTCAAAAACATTCAGTACTTC.

This clonotype appeared a few times. The CDR3 region is CSVDLGGYEQYF. The CDR3 nucleotides read TGCAGCGTGGATTTAGGGGGATACGAGCAGTACTTC. This rearrangement joins TRBV29-1 to TRBJ2-7; D possibly corresponds to TRBD1 (6 bases). CDR3 size: 12 residues. V was cut by 6 bases and J by 4 bases, with 13 bases left in between. The germline V gene encodes CDR1 SQVTM and CDR2 ANQGSEA.

The V call is TRBV11-3, the J call TRBJ2-7; D call uncertain. The V end lost 0 bases, the J end lost 1 base, and 10 bases lay between the germline ends. Looked up from germline, CDR1 is SGHNT and CDR2 is YENEEA. This CDR3 is 15 amino acids long. CDR3 DNA: TGTGCCAGCAGCTTAGACCGGGCCCTTTCCTACGAGCAGTACTTC. Translated: CASSLDRALSYEQYF.

The chain uses TRBV11-1 and TRBJ2-5; 7 bases line up with TRBD1. This CDR3 comprises 15 residues. Per germline, CDR1 SGHAT and CDR2 FQDESV (reference sequence). J gave up 0 bases and V 4 bases, and 5 bases lay outside the gene matches. The CDR3 protein is CASSSWDSYQETQYF. CDR3 in DNA: TGTGCCAGCAGCTCCTGGGACAGTTACCAAGAGACCCAGTACTTC.

This clonotype was recorded many times. This sequence joins TRBV2 and TRBJ1-1; D perhaps matches TRBD1 (6 bases). CDR1 is SNHLY, CDR2 FYNNEI, per germline. V lost 4 bases and J lost 3, with 30 bases in between. The CDR3 loop spans 20 amino acids. The CDR3 loop reads CASSGGTAPGAYFFYTEAFF. In nucleotides, the CDR3 is TGTGCCAGCAGTGGGGGAACCGCCCCAGGGGCGTACTTTTTTTACACTGAAGCTTTCTTT.

This clonotype has only a few counts. The chain joins TRBV12-3 or TRBV12-4 to TRBJ1-1; possible D gene TRBD1, 5 bases. There are 13 residues in the CDR3. Deletions cut 3 bases from V and 8 bases from J, with 13 bases between. CDR3 sequence: CASSLWSHREAFF. As DNA, the CDR3 is TGTGCCAGCAGTTTGTGGAGCCACAGGGAAGCTTTCTTT.

In its sample, this clonotype was seen many times. The chain carries TRBV20-1 and TRBJ1-5; 7 bases are shared with TRBD1. Looked up from germline, CDR1 is DFQATT and CDR2 is SNEGSKA (reference sequence). V was pared by 6 bases and J by 0 bases, with 11 bases of the junction left unmatched. The CDR3 length is 16 residues. CDR3 sequence reads: CSAPKGASDSNQPQHF. DNA for the CDR3: TGCAGTGCCCCAAAGGGGGCGTCTGATAGCAATCAGCCCCAGCATTTT.

The sample holds many counts of this clonotype. The chain links TRBV12-3 or TRBV12-4 to TRBJ1-1; TRBD1 aligns across 10 bases. CDR3 length: 14 residues. V gave up 5 bases and J gave up 6 bases; unmatched junction bases: 6. CDR3 amino acids: CASSAGQGKAEAFF. CDR3 bases: TGTGCCAGCAGTGCGGGACAGGGGAAGGCTGAAGCTTTCTTT.

This clonotype occurred many times. This rearrangement joins TRBV11-3 to TRBJ1-1; D is unresolved. V gave up 0 bases and J gave up 3 bases, with 2 bases separating them. Germline loops: CDR1 SGHNT, CDR2 YENEEA. The CDR3 is 12 residues long. Written as DNA, the CDR3 is TGTGCCAGCAGCTTAGATGACACTGAAGCTTTCTTT. This gives the protein CASSLDDTEAFF.

This clonotype was seen many times. The chain couples TRBV6-1 to TRBJ2-2; weak D call: TRBD1 (6 bases). Per germline, CDR1 MNHNS and CDR2 SASEGT. V lost 6 bases, J lost 4 bases, and 12 bases lay in between. The CDR3 loop spans 14 amino acids. For the CDR3, the DNA is TGTGCCAGCAGCATACAGGGTACCACCGGGGAGCTGTTTTTT. Translation: CASSIQGTTGELFF.

This clonotype appeared many times. This chain links TRBV7-8 with TRBJ1-1; 9 positions agree with TRBD1. CDR1 is SGHVS, CDR2 FQNEAQ, per germline. Losses at the gene ends were 4 bases for V and 1 base for J; bases not matched to a gene: 13. This CDR3 is built from 18 residues. CDR3 sequence (DNA): TGTGCCAGCAGCTACCAAGGGAGGACAGGGGTACCGAACACTGAAGCTTTCTTT. Amino acid sequence: CASSYQGRTGVPNTEAFF.

This clonotype occurred many times. The chain carries TRBV7-8 and TRBJ1-1; D is unclear. The CDR3 covers 13 residues. Germline V lookup: CDR1 SGHVS, CDR2 FQNEAQ. V dropped 5 bases and J dropped 3 bases, with 10 bases sitting between them. The CDR3 reads CASSPDWDTEAFF. The CDR3, as DNA: TGTGCCAGCAGCCCGGACTGGGACACTGAAGCTTTCTTT.

In its sample, this clonotype was seen many times. This chain uses TRBV11-1 with TRBJ1-1; D possibly corresponds to TRBD1 (6 bases). The ends were cut back, 6 bases at V and 5 bases at J, with 22 bases in the middle. The CDR3 is 16 residues long. Germline-derived CDR1 and CDR2 are SGHAT and FQDESV (reference sequence). The CDR3 loop is CASSEAGGQTGTEAFF. CDR3 sequence (DNA): TGTGCCAGCAGTGAAGCCGGTGGACAGACGGGGACTGAAGCTTTCTTT.

This clonotype was detected only a few times. The chain has TRBV29-1 and TRBJ1-2; maybe TRBD1 (5 bases). The CDR3 sequence is 13 residues long. The germline V gene has CDR1 SQVTM and CDR2 ANQGSEA. Trimming took 0 bases from V and 10 from J, leaving 15 bases between them. The CDR3 DNA follows: TGCAGCGTTGAAGAAGAAGGGCTTGGGACCTACACCTTC. It codes for CSVEEEGLGTYTF.

This clonotype was observed a few times. The gene calls are TRBV13 and TRBJ1-2; maybe TRBD1 (5 bases). This CDR3 has 16 residues. CDR1 is PRHDT and CDR2 is FYEKMQ in the germline V gene (reference sequence). Trimming cost V 1 base and J 4 bases, with 16 bases left between them. The DNA of the CDR3 is TGTGCCAGCAGCTTAGCTCTAGAGGGGAATAGCTATGGCTACACCTTC. This encodes CASSLALEGNSYGYTF.

This clonotype was observed many times. The chain is built from TRBV5-1 and TRBJ1-5; 8 nucleotides align to TRBD1. This CDR3 contains 13 residues. Germline lookup yields CDR1 SGHRS and CDR2 YFSETQ. V shed 7 bases and J 6 bases; nucleotides not matched to a gene: 6. This CDR3 reads CASFRGPGQPQHF. CDR3 DNA: TGCGCCAGCTTCAGGGGGCCGGGTCAGCCCCAGCATTTT.

This clonotype was counted many times. The chain has TRBV6-5 and TRBJ1-2, with D hard to call. The CDR3 has 16 amino acids. V shed 3 bases and J shed 5 bases, with 19 bases lying between them. Germline values: CDR1 MNHEY, CDR2 SVGAGI. CDR3 in amino acids: CASSYQTLSAHYGYTF. The CDR3, as DNA: TGTGCCAGCAGTTATCAGACCCTAAGCGCTCATTATGGCTACACCTTC.

This clonotype was recorded at least ten times. V usage is TRBV12-3 or TRBV12-4 and J usage is TRBJ1-5, with 9 bases that match TRBD1. There are 15 residues in the CDR3. The J segment lost 3 bases and the V segment lost 6 bases, leaving 6 bases of the junction unmatched. CDR3: CASRPGQGNNQPQHF. CDR3 DNA sequence: TGTGCCAGCAGGCCGGGACAGGGTAACAATCAGCCCCAGCATTTT.

At least ten counts were recorded for this clonotype. The chain joins TRBV24-1 to TRBJ2-7, with TRBD1 matching 12 bases. The J segment lost 9 bases and the V segment lost 4 bases, leaving 12 bases of the junction unmatched. Germline CDR1 and CDR2: KGHDR and SFDVKD. The CDR3 covers 16 residues. Here the CDR3 DNA reads TGTGCCACCAGTGACCCCCCGGGACAGGGGGCTGTCGGGCAGTACTTC. This sequence encodes CATSDPPGQGAVGQYF.

There are many counts of this clonotype. This chain links TRBV2 with TRBJ1-5; the D is unclear. With 3 bases removed from V and 0 bases from J, the gap between germline ends came to 12 bases. The germline V gene encodes CDR1 SNHLY and CDR2 FYNNEI. This CDR3 comprises 16 residues. CDR3 DNA sequence: TGTGCCAGCAGTGATATGGCGGCCTATAGCAATCAGCCCCAGCATTTT. Amino acid sequence: CASSDMAAYSNQPQHF.

This clonotype was observed many times. The chain uses TRBV2 and TRBJ1-2, with no clear D. CDR3 length equals 13 residues. Germline V gives CDR1 SNHLY, CDR2 FYNNEI. V lost 4 bases and J lost 7, with 13 bases in between. The CDR3 is CASSAEVGAGYTF. For the CDR3, the DNA is TGTGCCAGCAGTGCCGAGGTCGGTGCTGGCTACACCTTC.

V gene TRBV3-1 combines with J gene TRBJ2-7, with 8 positions matching TRBD2. V trimming: 0 bases; J trimming: 0 bases; junction bases outside the gene matches: 4. The CDR3 has 16 amino acids. Germline-derived CDR1 and CDR2 are LGHDT and YNNKEL (reference sequence). In DNA form, the CDR3 reads TGTGCCAGCAGCCAAGATCGGGAGGGAAGCTCCTACGAGCAGTACTTC. Protein product: CASSQDREGSSYEQYF.

This clonotype was picked up many times. This sequence joins TRBV7-6 and TRBJ1-2; TRBD1 might be the D (5 bases). The CDR3 runs 14 residues. Germline CDR1 reads SGHVS; CDR2 reads FNYEAQ. The V and J ends lost 0 bases and 6 bases respectively, with 11 bases between them. CDR3 sequence: CASSLAQGLDGYTF. For the CDR3, the DNA is TGTGCCAGCAGCTTAGCCCAGGGACTGGATGGCTACACCTTC. Together with reference TRBV7-6 and TRBJ1-2, the CDR3 gives the full variable domain: GAGVSQSPRYKVTKRGQDVALRCDPISGHVSLYWYRQALGQGPEFLTYFNYEAQQDKSGLPNDRFSAERPEGSISTLTIQRTEQRDSAMYRCASSLAQGLDGYTFGSGTRLTVV.

This clonotype occurred many times. The chain recombines TRBV11-2 with TRBJ2-7, with 8 positions matching TRBD1. CDR3 size: 14 residues. Trimming cost V 5 bases and J 7 bases; bases outside gene matches: 10. The germline V gene has CDR1 SGHAT and CDR2 FQNNGV. This chain's CDR3 is CASSPTLNRGEQYF. Written as DNA, the CDR3 is TGTGCCAGCAGCCCCACCCTCAACAGGGGGGAGCAGTACTTC. The variable domain in full, completed from reference TRBV11-2 and TRBJ2-7, reads EAGVAQSPRYKIIEKRQSVAFWCNPISGHATLYWYQQILGQGPKLLIQFQNNGVVDDSQLPKDRFSAERLKGVDSTLKIQPAKLEDSAVYLCASSPTLNRGEQYFGPGTRLTVT.

This clonotype was detected many times. The CDR3 coding sequence is TGTGCCAGCAGCTTAGCAAGCGGGGGGACACCCCAGTACTTC. It specifies CASSLASGGTPQYF. The rearrangement uses TRBV11-3 and TRBJ2-5; 9 bases line up with TRBD2. Looked up from germline, CDR1 is SGHNT and CDR2 is YENEEA. The CDR3 is made up of 14 amino acids. V was pared by 1 base and J by 9 bases, with 6 bases of the junction left unmatched.

Details on this clonotype: Sequence at one end of the junction differs from germline and may be a read error. This chain links TRBV11-1 with TRBJ2-7; TRBD2 might be the D (5 bases). Germline values: CDR1 SGHAT, CDR2 FQDESV (reference sequence). The CDR3 has 16 residues. CDR3 protein: CASSPSARTVVYEQCF. The CDR3 region has the DNA TGTGCCAGCAGCCCGTCCGCCCGGACTGTCGTCTACGAGCAGTGCTTC.

V is TRBV11-2 and J is TRBJ1-2; D remains unclear. The CDR3 spans 16 residues. Germline V gives CDR1 SGHAT, CDR2 FQNNGV. V lost 1 base and J lost 5, with 17 bases in between. The CDR3: CASSLVQGTHVYGYTF. The CDR3 DNA reads as TGTGCCAGCAGCTTAGTCCAAGGAACTCACGTTTATGGCTACACCTTC.

In its sample, this clonotype was seen once. J is TRBJ2-7 and V is TRBV7-2, with D perhaps TRBD2 (5 bases). Germline assignment: CDR1 SGHTA and CDR2 FQGNSA. With 3 bases removed from V and 0 bases from J, the gap between germline ends came to 12 bases. CDR3 size: 15 residues. CDR3 in DNA: TGTGCCAGCAGCTTTTTCGGGGAGAGCTCCTACGAGCAGTACTTC. Amino acids: CASSFFGESSYEQYF.

This clonotype was counted many times. The rearrangement joins TRBV6-1 to TRBJ1-2, with TRBD1 matching over 7 bases. Per germline, CDR1 MNHNS and CDR2 SASEGT. The length of the CDR3 is 14 residues. The V and J ends lost 7 bases and 5 bases, in that order; junction bases with no gene match: 10. In nucleotides, the CDR3 is TGTGCCAGCACCTGGGACAGCCTGAGGTATGGCTACACCTTC. It is translated as CASTWDSLRYGYTF.

This chain joins TRBV6-1 and TRBJ2-7; D is possibly TRBD1 (6 bases). Germline V gives CDR1 MNHNS, CDR2 SASEGT. The CDR3 has 13 amino acids. V lost 5 bases to trimming and J lost 2 bases, with 10 bases between them. The CDR3: CASSRTETYEQYF. The DNA for the CDR3 is TGTGCCAGCAGTCGGACAGAAACCTACGAGCAGTACTTC.